This entry lists 26 T cell receptor beta chains sequenced from one sample in a study of OX40 agonist ivuxolimab in advanced cancers. Library method: the immunoSEQ multiplex PCR assay. The table was pulled from immuneACCESS by TCRdb, which kept in-frame rearrangements only. Such tables lose some clones; where checked, under half of the loss comes from unresolved V genes, and the rest has no known cause. Across this sample there are 37,000 or so clones, with just under 75% seen only once. Of the sample, 18% falls within the top ten clones. This sample comprised CD4+ or CD8+ T cells sorted from blood, obtained in a trial of the OX40 agonist ivuxolimab. The receptors here all came from an adult with an advanced solid tumor such as melanoma, head and neck, liver or kidney cancer.

The chain carries TRBV18 and TRBJ1-4, with a tentative D call TRBD1 (6 bases). The germline gives CDR1 KGHSH, CDR2 LQKENI. The length of the CDR3 is 17 residues. V lost 1 base and J lost 7, with 19 bases in between. CDR3 DNA: TGTGCCAGCTCACCACGTCTACCGGGGGCGGGTGGTGAAAAACTGTTTTTT. This sequence encodes CASSPRLPGAGGEKLFF.

This clone was observed a few times. J is TRBJ2-1 and V is TRBV10-2, with 9 positions matching TRBD1. CDR1 and CDR2 (germline): WSHSY, SAAADI. V trimming: 5 bases; J trimming: 5 bases; junction bases outside the gene matches: 7. The CDR3 runs 15 residues. The CDR3 coding sequence is TGCGCCAGCAGTAACCCCGGGACAGGGCACAATGAGCAGTTCTTC. Residues: CASSNPGTGHNEQFF.

The gene calls are TRBV6-5 and TRBJ1-1; a possible D gene is TRBD1 (6 bases). This CDR3 has 14 amino acids. Germline values: CDR1 MNHEY, CDR2 SVGAGI. Deletions cut 8 bases from V and 1 base from J, with 14 bases between. In DNA, the CDR3 is TGTGCCAGCGAGCAAACAGGGACGAACACTGAAGCTTTCTTT. Translated: CASEQTGTNTEAFF.

The chain has TRBV6-1 and TRBJ2-7, with 9 nucleotides matching TRBD1. The J segment lost 1 base and the V segment lost 5 bases, leaving 3 bases of the junction unmatched. This CDR3 is 14 amino acids long. The germline V gene has CDR1 MNHNS and CDR2 SASEGT. CDR3 sequence (DNA): TGTGCCAGCAGTAGGACAGGGGATTCCTACGAGCAGTACGTC. Protein sequence: CASSRTGDSYEQYV.

CDR3 in amino acids: CASNKQGGNQPQHF. CDR3 nucleotide sequence: TGTGCCAGTAATAAACAGGGAGGCAATCAGCCCCAGCATTTT. The rearrangement links TRBV19 to TRBJ1-5; tentatively, D is TRBD1 (6 bases). Germline CDR1 is LNHDA and CDR2 is SQIVND (reference sequence). CDR3 length: 14 residues. Deletions cut 7 bases from V and 2 bases from J, with 12 bases between.

This chain links TRBV30 with TRBJ1-4; D is unresolved. Trimming took off 2 bases at V and 4 bases at J, with 8 bases between the two ends. CDR3 size: 13 residues. Germline lookup yields CDR1 GTSNPN and CDR2 SVGIG (reference sequence). In nucleotides, the CDR3 is TGTGCCTGGAGTTCCTGGAATAATGAAAAACTGTTTTTT. Encoded protein: CAWSSWNNEKLFF.

The rearrangement links TRBV6-5 to TRBJ1-5, with D possibly TRBD1 on 6 matching bases. The CDR3 contains 13 residues. Trimming removed 5 bases at V and 5 bases at J, with 10 bases between. Germline loops: CDR1 MNHEY, CDR2 SVGAGI. The CDR3, as DNA: TGTGCCAGCAGTCACAGGGATGATCAGCCCCAGCATTTT. It encodes CASSHRDDQPQHF.

This clone came up a few times. The rearrangement uses TRBV30 and TRBJ1-1, with 10 bases that match TRBD1. Germline values: CDR1 GTSNPN, CDR2 SVGIG (reference sequence). The ends lost 4 bases at V and 4 bases at J; junction bases unmatched: 6. The CDR3 has 14 residues. As DNA, the CDR3 is TGTGCCTGGACCAGCTGGACAGGGGGCACTGAAGCTTTCTTT. Its translation: CAWTSWTGGTEAFF.

This sequence joins TRBV6-1 and TRBJ1-4, with TRBD1 matching over 9 bases. Germline V lookup: CDR1 MNHNS, CDR2 SASEGT. Losses at the gene ends were 4 bases for V and 8 bases for J; bases not matched to a gene: 8. This CDR3 is built from 15 residues. The chain's CDR3 is CASSGGQGRSEKLFF. CDR3 bases: TGTGCCAGCAGTGGGGGACAGGGTAGGAGCGAAAAACTGTTTTTT.

Details on this clone: The same CDR3 also results from other DNA sequences found in this sample. The J gene is TRBJ1-2, the V gene TRBV7-2; the D is unclear. CDR3 length: 13 amino acids. V shed 0 bases and J shed 7 bases, with 9 bases lying between them. In germline, CDR1 is SGHTA, CDR2 FQGNSA. CDR3 in amino acids: CASSLALRGGYTF. The CDR3 DNA reads as TGTGCCAGCAGCTTAGCGCTACGGGGTGGCTACACCTTC.

V and J are TRBV29-1 and TRBJ2-7; D might be TRBD2 (7 bases). The CDR3 is made up of 15 amino acids. Germline V lookup: CDR1 SQVTM, CDR2 ANQGSEA. Trimming pared 3 bases from V and 1 base from J, leaving 16 bases between. CDR3 sequence (DNA): TGCAGCGTTGAGAGGGAGGGGGTGTTTTCCTACGAGCAGTACTTC. This translates into CSVEREGVFSYEQYF.

The chain uses TRBV28 and TRBJ1-1; no firm D call. CDR1 is MDHEN, CDR2 SYDVKM, per germline. V lost 3 bases and J 3 bases, leaving 11 bases between the germline ends. The CDR3 is 14 amino acids. This CDR3 reads CASSLISQDTEAFF. As DNA, the CDR3 is TGTGCCAGCAGTTTGATCAGCCAGGACACTGAAGCTTTCTTT.

This chain uses TRBV6-5 with TRBJ2-5; possibly TRBD1 for D (5 bases). The CDR3 is 14 amino acids. In germline, CDR1 is MNHEY, CDR2 SVGAGI. The V gene lost 2 bases and the J gene lost 6 bases, with 13 bases spanning the gap. The CDR3: CASSYQGSLKTQYF. The CDR3 DNA is TGTGCCAGCAGTTACCAGGGATCGTTGAAGACCCAGTACTTC.

The rearrangement joins TRBV9 to TRBJ1-4; D gene unclear. Trimming removed 0 bases at V and 5 bases at J, with 11 bases between. This CDR3 region has 15 residues. The germline CDR1 and CDR2 sequences are SGDLS and YYNGEE. This chain's CDR3 is CASSVGPLPNEKLFF. The DNA of the CDR3 is TGTGCCAGCAGCGTAGGCCCCTTGCCGAATGAAAAACTGTTTTTT.

The rearrangement uses TRBV30 and TRBJ1-1; no clear D. The CDR3 is 14 residues long. Germline V gene data show CDR1 as GTSNPN and CDR2 as SVGIG (reference sequence). The V end was cut by 0 bases, the J end by 1 base, with 9 bases between. Written as DNA, the CDR3 is TGTGCCTGGAGTGTCTTAGCCGGGAACACTGAAGCTTTCTTT. This translates into CAWSVLAGNTEAFF. Based on the CDR3 plus reference TRBV30 and TRBJ1-1, the full variable domain is SQTIHQWPATLVQPVGSPLSLECTVEGTSNPNLYWYRQAAGRGLQLLFYSVGIGQISSEVPQNLSASRPQDRQFILSSKKLLLSDSGFYLCAWSVLAGNTEAFFGQGTRLTVV.

This clone was seen just once. The chain links TRBV5-1 to TRBJ2-2; D is ambiguous. Germline V lookup: CDR1 SGHRS, CDR2 YFSETQ. Trimming stripped 0 bases from V and 1 base from J, with 7 bases between. The CDR3 covers 15 residues. This CDR3 is CASSLGGQNTGELFF. In nucleotides, the CDR3 is TGCGCCAGCAGCTTGGGTGGGCAGAACACCGGGGAGCTGTTTTTT.

This chain links TRBV9 with TRBJ1-1; weak D call: TRBD1 (5 bases). Between the trimmed V and J ends, which lost 4 bases and 3 bases, there was a span of 13 bases. CDR3 size: 14 residues. Germline values: CDR1 SGDLS, CDR2 YYNGEE. The CDR3 DNA is TGTGCCAGCAGCCGAAGAGGGGAACACACTGAAGCTTTCTTT. It encodes CASSRRGEHTEAFF.

This clone was counted between two and nine times. V and J are TRBV5-1 and TRBJ1-3; 9 bases line up with TRBD1. Trimming cost V 4 bases and J 4 bases; bases outside gene matches: 6. Germline CDR1 and CDR2: SGHRS and YFSETQ. This CDR3 comprises 15 residues. The CDR3 bases are TGCGCCAGCAGCAACGACGGACAGGGGGGAAACACCATATATTTT. Encoded protein: CASSNDGQGGNTIYF. The full variable domain, completed using reference TRBV5-1 and TRBJ1-3, is KAGVTQTPRYLIKTRGQQVTLSCSPISGHRSVSWYQQTPGQGLQFLFEYFSETQRNKGNFPGRFSGRQFSNSRSEMNVSTLELGDSALYLCASSNDGQGGNTIYFGEGSWLTVV.

V and J are TRBV28 and TRBJ1-2, with TRBD1 identical over 9 bases. Per germline, CDR1 MDHEN and CDR2 SYDVKM. V was pared by 6 bases and J by 4 bases, with 3 bases of the junction left unmatched. This CDR3 spans 13 amino acids. CDR3 coding DNA: TGTGCCAGCAGCTTACAGGGGGCCTATGGCTACACCTTC. This codes for CASSLQGAYGYTF.

This chain uses TRBV30 with TRBJ1-2; TRBD1 is a possible D gene (6 bases). The CDR3 extends over 15 amino acids. V shed 2 bases and J shed 7 bases, with 20 bases lying between them. Germline V gene data show CDR1 as GTSNPN and CDR2 as SVGIG (reference sequence). CDR3 nucleotides: TGTGCCTGGAGTCACGGGAATGGCAGGGGCCTTGGCTACACCTTC. It codes for CAWSHGNGRGLGYTF.

This chain connects TRBV5-4 to TRBJ1-2, with 8 positions matching TRBD1. The germline gives CDR1 SGHNT, CDR2 YYREEE (reference sequence). CDR3 length: 15 residues. The V and J ends lost 2 bases and 8 bases, in that order; junction bases with no gene match: 11. This chain's CDR3 is CASSFGGQGDYGYTF. CDR3 nucleotides: TGTGCCAGCAGCTTCGGTGGACAGGGCGATTACGGCTACACCTTC. The full variable domain, with the rest looked up from reference TRBV5-4 and TRBJ1-2, is ETGVTQSPTHLIKTRGQQVTLRCSSQSGHNTVSWYQQALGQGPQFIFQYYREEENGRGNFPPRFSGLQFPNYSSELNVNALELDDSALYLCASSFGGQGDYGYTFGSGTRLTVV.

The CDR3 here is CASSGFGETEAFF. In DNA, the CDR3 is TGCGCCAGCAGTGGGTTTGGGGAAACTGAAGCTTTCTTT. The chain employs TRBV10-2 and TRBJ1-1; D gene ambiguous. The CDR3 is 13 amino acids. V shed 4 bases and J shed 5 bases, with 11 bases lying between them. Germline V gene sequence: CDR1 WSHSY, CDR2 SAAADI.

The rearrangement joins TRBV4-1 to TRBJ1-5; D ambiguous. The CDR3 contains 15 residues. With 0 bases removed from V and 0 bases from J, the gap between germline ends came to 6 bases. CDR1 is MGHRA and CDR2 is YSYEKL in the germline V gene. For the CDR3, the DNA is TGCGCCAGCAGCCAAGACCCCTTTAGCAATCAGCCCCAGCATTTT. Amino acids: CASSQDPFSNQPQHF.

The chain is built from TRBV19 and TRBJ2-7, with D hard to call. V was pared by 4 bases and J by 5 bases, with 15 bases between. The V gene's germline CDR1 is LNHDA and CDR2 SQIVND (reference sequence). The CDR3 loop spans 14 amino acids. CDR3 DNA: TGTGCCAGTAGTAAAACCAGGAAGTCGGACGAGCAGTACTTC. This codes for CASSKTRKSDEQYF.

The gene calls are TRBV19 and TRBJ1-5, with 8 nucleotides matching TRBD1. Germline V gives CDR1 LNHDA, CDR2 SQIVND (reference sequence). J lost 2 bases, V lost 2 bases, and 5 bases had no gene match. This CDR3 comprises 16 residues. In nucleotides, the CDR3 is TGTGCCAGTAGTATAACCTTACAGGGGGGCAATCAGCCCCAGCATTTT. Translating it yields CASSITLQGGNQPQHF. Looking up the rest from reference TRBV19 and TRBJ1-5 gives the full variable domain: DGGITQSPKYLFRKEGQNVTLSCEQNLNHDAMYWYRQDPGQGLRLIYYSQIVNDFQKGDIAEGYSVSREKKESFPLTVTSAQKNPTAFYLCASSITLQGGNQPQHFGDGTRLSIL.

This clone was recorded a few times. The chain joins TRBV23-1 to TRBJ1-1; possible D gene TRBD1, 5 bases. TRBV23-1 is an open reading frame whose function is uncertain. This CDR3 region has 15 residues. The ends were cut back, 8 bases at V and 0 bases at J, with 16 bases in the middle. CDR3 sequence reads: CASPEGPPMNTEAFF. Written as DNA, the CDR3 is TGCGCCAGCCCGGAGGGGCCCCCCATGAACACTGAAGCTTTCTTT.